This T cell receptor beta chain originates from a study of technical replicates of blood from a handful of donors. Sequencing was performed with immunoSEQ multiplex PCR; in TCRdb, only in-frame clones are kept and a portion is missing. The sample contains 68,000 or so clones, approximately 90% of which appear only once. V was cut by 6 bases and J by 2 bases, with 13 bases left in between. This CDR3 contains 15 residues. CDR1 and CDR2 (germline): MNHNS, SASEGT. The TCR sequence derives from a human donor in good health. Some clones in this sample may be carry-over from other donors' samples. The sample consisted of PBMCs. J is TRBJ2-2 and V is TRBV6-1; perhaps TRBD2 as D (6 bases). The CDR3 DNA reads as TGTGCCAGCAGGCCACTAGCCCCTAACACCGGGGAGCTGTTTTTT. This sequence encodes CASRPLAPNTGELFF.